The 9 T cell receptor beta chains presented below share a single source sample, sequenced in a study of blood T cell repertoires in COVID-19. Using immunoSEQ multiplex PCR, the repertoire was profiled, and TCRdb retains in-frame clones only, with some absent. The profile shows roughly 330,000 clones, 70% to 90% of them singletons. The sequenced material came from PBMCs or T cells enriched from blood (not recorded which). These receptors all stem from a woman aged 25 to 39 who had recovered from COVID-19.

J is TRBJ1-2 and V is TRBV11-2, with 10 bases identical to TRBD1. Looked up from germline, CDR1 is SGHAT and CDR2 is FQNNGV. The CDR3 consists of 13 residues. J was trimmed by 5 bases and V by 5 bases; bases with no gene match: 2. The CDR3 DNA reads as TGTGCCAGCAGCCCGGGACAGGGGTATGGCTACACCTTC. This encodes CASSPGQGYGYTF. The variable domain in full, completed from reference TRBV11-2 and TRBJ1-2, reads EAGVAQSPRYKIIEKRQSVAFWCNPISGHATLYWYQQILGQGPKLLIQFQNNGVVDDSQLPKDRFSAERLKGVDSTLKIQPAKLEDSAVYLCASSPGQGYGYTFGSGTRLTVV.

The chain links TRBV7-9 to TRBJ1-2, with 9 bases aligning to TRBD1. CDR3 size: 14 residues. CDR1 and CDR2 (germline): SEHNR, FQNEAQ (reference sequence). The ends lost 0 bases at V and 4 bases at J; junction bases unmatched: 0. CDR3 DNA: TGTGCCAGCAGCTTAGCGGGACAGGGCTATGGCTACACCTTC. It codes for CASSLAGQGYGYTF.

This chain uses TRBV4-1 with TRBJ1-1, with D perhaps TRBD1 (5 bases). The V end lost 0 bases, the J end lost 0 bases, and 11 bases lay between the germline ends. This CDR3 has 16 amino acids. Germline values: CDR1 MGHRA, CDR2 YSYEKL. The chain's CDR3 is CASSQDWSRVNTEAFF. In nucleotides, the CDR3 is TGCGCCAGCAGCCAAGATTGGTCCAGGGTGAACACTGAAGCTTTCTTT.

The chain recombines TRBV7-9 with TRBJ1-2; TRBD1 aligns across 7 bases. The CDR3 totals 16 residues. Germline-derived CDR1 and CDR2 are SEHNR and FQNEAQ (reference sequence). J gave up 0 bases and V 1 base, and 5 bases lay outside the gene matches. In nucleotides, the CDR3 is TGTGCCAGCAGCTTAGGGACAGGAAGGTCTAACTATGGCTACACCTTC. Translating gives CASSLGTGRSNYGYTF.

The chain combines TRBV7-8 with TRBJ2-6; weak D call: TRBD1 (6 bases). The CDR3 contains 15 residues. V was trimmed by 4 bases and J by 2 bases, leaving 9 bases between them. Germline CDR1 is SGHVS and CDR2 is FQNEAQ. This CDR3 reads CASSSQGTGANVLTF. CDR3 in DNA: TGTGCCAGCAGCTCCCAGGGGACTGGGGCCAACGTCCTGACTTTC.

This chain uses TRBV13 with TRBJ2-7; 9 nucleotides line up with TRBD1. From germline, CDR1 is PRHDT and CDR2 FYEKMQ (reference sequence). V was pared by 1 base and J by 5 bases, with 6 bases of the junction left unmatched. CDR3 length equals 15 residues. Here the CDR3 DNA reads TGTGCCAGCAGCTTAGCCGGGACAGGGTACCACGAGCAGTACTTC. Protein product: CASSLAGTGYHEQYF.

The V gene is TRBV19, the J gene TRBJ2-5, with D tentatively TRBD1 (6 bases). Trimming left V 4 bases short and J 6 bases short, with 21 bases between. From germline, CDR1 is LNHDA and CDR2 SQIVND (reference sequence). CDR3 size: 16 residues. DNA of the CDR3: TGTGCCAGTAGTACCCTGAACAGGGTGAATAAGCAGACCCAGTACTTC. Amino acid sequence: CASSTLNRVNKQTQYF.

This clone occurred once. This rearrangement joins TRBV4-1 to TRBJ2-1, with a tentative D call TRBD2 (6 bases). V was shortened by 2 bases and J by 5 bases, with 13 bases between the two germline ends. Per the germline V gene, CDR1 is MGHRA and CDR2 is YSYEKL. CDR3 length: 15 amino acids. The CDR3 loop is CASSQLGLLNNEQFF. CDR3 sequence (DNA): TGCGCCAGCAGCCAATTGGGACTGCTAAACAATGAGCAGTTCTTC.

The chain recombines TRBV14 with TRBJ1-1; no definite D call. The V end lost 0 bases, the J end lost 5 bases, and 13 bases lay between the germline ends. The germline gives CDR1 SGHDN, CDR2 FVKESK. The CDR3 sequence is 15 residues long. CDR3 sequence (DNA): TGTGCCAGCAGCCAAGAGGGAGCGTTGGGGACTGAAGCTTTCTTT. It yields the protein CASSQEGALGTEAFF.